This record covers a single T cell receptor beta chain. Its antigen is unidentified. PCR involved 60 Vbeta and 13 Jbeta primers. The data were produced by immunoSEQ multiplex PCR, yet TCRdb's version contains in-frame clones alone and is incomplete. Of 100,000 to 120,000 clones listed, around 78% are singletons. The source of the sample is a study of cytomegalovirus exposure and HLA in healthy donors. Overall study results and limits: The classifier reportedly diagnosed cytomegalovirus status with high specificity and sensitivity. Across all donors, roughly uniform sequencing depth was an assumption of the presence/absence analyses. TCR association rates varied by HLA locus in a later analysis, with DRB1 highest and HLA-C lowest. Reported findings show TCR beta sequences accurately forecast HLA-A and HLA-B alleles in most subjects.

CDR3 length: 15 amino acids. Per germline, CDR1 SGHNT and CDR2 YYREEE (reference sequence). V shed 4 bases and J shed 2 bases, with 16 bases lying between them. The sample was PBMCs. The receptor was derived from a male donor in good health and CMV-seronegative. The chain couples TRBV5-4 to TRBJ2-7; a weak D match, TRBD1 (6 bases). CDR3 nucleotides: TGTGCCAGCAGCCGGAGGACAGATCTAGCCTACGAGCAGTACTTC. Translated, it gives CASSRRTDLAYEQYF.